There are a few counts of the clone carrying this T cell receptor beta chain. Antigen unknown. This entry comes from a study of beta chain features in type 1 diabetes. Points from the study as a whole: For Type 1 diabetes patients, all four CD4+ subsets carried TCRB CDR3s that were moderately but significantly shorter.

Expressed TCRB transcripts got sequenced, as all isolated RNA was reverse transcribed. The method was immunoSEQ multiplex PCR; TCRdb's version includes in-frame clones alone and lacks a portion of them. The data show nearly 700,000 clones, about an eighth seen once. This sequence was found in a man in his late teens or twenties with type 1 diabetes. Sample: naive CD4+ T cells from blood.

CDR3 protein: CASLVGTGANEKLFF. DNA of the CDR3: TGTGCCAGCCTGGTGGGGACGGGGGCTAATGAAAAACTGTTTTTT. The chain uses TRBV6-6 and TRBJ1-4; tentatively, D is TRBD1 (5 bases). The V and J ends lost 8 bases and 3 bases respectively, with 16 bases between them. The CDR3 spans 15 residues. Per germline, CDR1 MNHNY and CDR2 SVGAGI (reference sequence).